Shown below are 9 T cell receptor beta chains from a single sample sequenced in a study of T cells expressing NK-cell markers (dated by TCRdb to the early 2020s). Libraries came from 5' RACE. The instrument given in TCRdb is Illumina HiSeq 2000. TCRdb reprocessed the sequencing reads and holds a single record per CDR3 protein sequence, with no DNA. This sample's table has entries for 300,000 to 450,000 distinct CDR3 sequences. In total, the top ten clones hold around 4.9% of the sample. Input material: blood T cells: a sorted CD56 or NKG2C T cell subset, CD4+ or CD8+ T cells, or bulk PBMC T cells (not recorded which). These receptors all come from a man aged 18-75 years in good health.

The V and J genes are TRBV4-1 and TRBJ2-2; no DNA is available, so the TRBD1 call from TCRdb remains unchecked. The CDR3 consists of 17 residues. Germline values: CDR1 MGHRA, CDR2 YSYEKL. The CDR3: CASSQDFGTGSTGELFF.

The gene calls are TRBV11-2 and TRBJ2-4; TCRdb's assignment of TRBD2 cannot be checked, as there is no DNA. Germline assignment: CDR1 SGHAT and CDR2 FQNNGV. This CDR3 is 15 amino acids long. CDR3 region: CASSPGLARGNIQYF.

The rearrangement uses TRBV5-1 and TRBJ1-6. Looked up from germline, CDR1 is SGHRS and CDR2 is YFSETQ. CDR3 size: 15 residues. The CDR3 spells CASTLDGSTNSPLHF. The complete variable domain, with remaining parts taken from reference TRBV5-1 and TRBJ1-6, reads KAGVTQTPRYLIKTRGQQVTLSCSPISGHRSVSWYQQTPGQGLQFLFEYFSETQRNKGNFPGRFSGRQFSNSRSEMNVSTLELGDSALYLCASTLDGSTNSPLHFGNGTRLTVT.

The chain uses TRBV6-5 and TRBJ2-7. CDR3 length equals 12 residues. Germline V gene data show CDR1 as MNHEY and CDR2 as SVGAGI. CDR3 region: CASGNGPYEQYF.

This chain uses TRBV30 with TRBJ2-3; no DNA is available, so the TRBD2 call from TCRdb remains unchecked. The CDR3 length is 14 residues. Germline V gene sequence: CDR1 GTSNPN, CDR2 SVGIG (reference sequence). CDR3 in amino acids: CAWSVGAEGDTQYF.

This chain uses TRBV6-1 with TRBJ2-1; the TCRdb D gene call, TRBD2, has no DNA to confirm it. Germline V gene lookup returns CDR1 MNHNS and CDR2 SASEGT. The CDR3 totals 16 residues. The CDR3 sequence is CASRPGSGGAVNEQFF.

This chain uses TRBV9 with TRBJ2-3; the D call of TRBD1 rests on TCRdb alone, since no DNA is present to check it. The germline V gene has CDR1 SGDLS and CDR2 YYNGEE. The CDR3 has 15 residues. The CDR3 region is CASSAIGQGSDTQYF.

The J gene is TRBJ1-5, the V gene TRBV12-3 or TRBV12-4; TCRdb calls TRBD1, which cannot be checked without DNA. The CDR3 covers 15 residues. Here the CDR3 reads CASSAQAGSGQPQHF.

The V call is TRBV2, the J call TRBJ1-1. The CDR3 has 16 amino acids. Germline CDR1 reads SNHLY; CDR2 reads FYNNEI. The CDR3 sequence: CASSGVDRPLNTEAFF.